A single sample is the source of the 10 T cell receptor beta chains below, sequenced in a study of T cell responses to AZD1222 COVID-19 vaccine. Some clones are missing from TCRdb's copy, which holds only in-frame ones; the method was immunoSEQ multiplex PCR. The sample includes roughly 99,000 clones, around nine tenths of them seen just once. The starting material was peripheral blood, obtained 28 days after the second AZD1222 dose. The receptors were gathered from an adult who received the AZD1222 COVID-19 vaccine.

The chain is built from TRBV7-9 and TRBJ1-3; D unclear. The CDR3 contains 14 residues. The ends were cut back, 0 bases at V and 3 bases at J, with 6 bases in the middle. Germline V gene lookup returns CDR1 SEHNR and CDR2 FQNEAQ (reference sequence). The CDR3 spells CASSLAEIGNTIYF. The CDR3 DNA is TGTGCCAGCAGCTTAGCGGAGATTGGAAACACCATATATTTT.

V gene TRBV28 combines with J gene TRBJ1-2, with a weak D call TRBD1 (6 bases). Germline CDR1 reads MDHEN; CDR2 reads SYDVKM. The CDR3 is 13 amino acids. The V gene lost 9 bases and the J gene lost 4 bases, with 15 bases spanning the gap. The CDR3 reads CASTLSRGYGYTF. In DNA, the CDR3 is TGTGCCAGTACCCTTAGCAGGGGCTATGGCTACACCTTC.

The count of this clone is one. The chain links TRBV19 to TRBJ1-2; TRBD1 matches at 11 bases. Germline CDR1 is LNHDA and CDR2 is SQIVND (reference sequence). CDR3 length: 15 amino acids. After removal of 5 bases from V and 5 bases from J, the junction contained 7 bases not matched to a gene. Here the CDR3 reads CASSGSGTGGYGYTF. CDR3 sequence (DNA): TGTGCCAGTAGTGGGTCCGGGACAGGGGGATATGGCTACACCTTC.

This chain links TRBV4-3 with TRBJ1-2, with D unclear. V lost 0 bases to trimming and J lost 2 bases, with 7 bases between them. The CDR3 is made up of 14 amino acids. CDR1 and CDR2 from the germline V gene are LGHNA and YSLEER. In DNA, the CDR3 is TGCGCCAGCAGCCAAGAGCCATTAAACTATGGCTACACCTTC. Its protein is CASSQEPLNYGYTF.

The CDR3 nucleotides are TGTGCCAGCAGTTACTCAATCAATGAGCAGTTCTTC. It encodes CASSYSINEQFF. J is TRBJ2-1 and V is TRBV6-5; D remains ambiguous. The germline gives CDR1 MNHEY, CDR2 SVGAGI. This CDR3 has 12 residues. V was shortened by 0 bases and J by 6 bases, with 3 bases between the two germline ends.

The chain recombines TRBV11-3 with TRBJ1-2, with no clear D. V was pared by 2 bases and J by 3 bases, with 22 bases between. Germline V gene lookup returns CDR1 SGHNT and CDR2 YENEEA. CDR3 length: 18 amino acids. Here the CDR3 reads CASSLRMGSGNAHYGYTF. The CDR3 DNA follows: TGTGCCAGCAGCTTAAGAATGGGTTCGGGTAATGCTCACTATGGCTACACCTTC.

The CDR3 here is CASSVGGLDEQFF. As DNA, the CDR3 is TGTGCCAGCAGTGTAGGGGGATTGGATGAGCAGTTCTTC. The V call is TRBV6-4, the J call TRBJ2-1, with D perhaps TRBD1 (6 bases). CDR1 and CDR2 (germline): MRHNA, SNTAGT. The CDR3 totals 13 residues. V shed 4 bases and J shed 8 bases, with 12 bases lying between them.

CDR3: CASSVVAARSYNEQFF. The CDR3 DNA reads as TGTGCCAGCAGCGTAGTGGCAGCCCGCTCCTACAATGAGCAGTTCTTC. This chain joins TRBV9 and TRBJ2-1; no firm D call. CDR1 is SGDLS and CDR2 is YYNGEE in the germline V gene. V lost 0 bases and J lost 0, with 10 bases in between. The CDR3 consists of 16 residues.

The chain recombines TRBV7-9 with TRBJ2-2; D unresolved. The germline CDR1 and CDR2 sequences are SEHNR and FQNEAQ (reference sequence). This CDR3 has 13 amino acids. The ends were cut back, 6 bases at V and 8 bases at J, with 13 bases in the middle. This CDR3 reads CASSLSGSGELFF. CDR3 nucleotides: TGTGCCAGCAGTTTAAGTGGGTCGGGGGAGCTGTTTTTT.

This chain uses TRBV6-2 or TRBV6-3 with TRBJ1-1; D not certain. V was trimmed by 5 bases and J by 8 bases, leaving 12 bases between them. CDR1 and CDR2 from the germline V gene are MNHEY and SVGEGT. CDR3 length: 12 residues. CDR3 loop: CASSTSTEEAFF. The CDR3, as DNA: TGTGCCAGCAGTACTAGTACAGAGGAAGCTTTCTTT.